This T cell receptor (beta chain) was observed in a study of shared clonotypes between healthy human individuals. Study information: The donor group consisted of two women and a few men, aged 18 to 49.

The CDR3 runs 13 residues. V trimming: 6 bases; J trimming: 13 bases; junction bases outside the gene matches: 10. CDR1 MDHEN and CDR2 SYDVKM come from the germline V gene. Libraries were prepared by immunoSEQ multiplex PCR; TCRdb keeps only in-frame clonotypes and omits some of them. The table has about a million clones, around three quarters seen once. J is TRBJ1-4 and V is TRBV28; 8 positions agree with TRBD1. This receptor was identified in a man aged 18 to 29 in good health. Sequencing was done on a sample of memory CD4+ T cells sorted from blood. Documented subset: CD45RA-negative fraction. The CDR3 nucleotides are TGTGCCAGCAGCCTAGGACAGGGAAAGGGACTGTTTTTT. Its translation: CASSLGQGKGLFF.